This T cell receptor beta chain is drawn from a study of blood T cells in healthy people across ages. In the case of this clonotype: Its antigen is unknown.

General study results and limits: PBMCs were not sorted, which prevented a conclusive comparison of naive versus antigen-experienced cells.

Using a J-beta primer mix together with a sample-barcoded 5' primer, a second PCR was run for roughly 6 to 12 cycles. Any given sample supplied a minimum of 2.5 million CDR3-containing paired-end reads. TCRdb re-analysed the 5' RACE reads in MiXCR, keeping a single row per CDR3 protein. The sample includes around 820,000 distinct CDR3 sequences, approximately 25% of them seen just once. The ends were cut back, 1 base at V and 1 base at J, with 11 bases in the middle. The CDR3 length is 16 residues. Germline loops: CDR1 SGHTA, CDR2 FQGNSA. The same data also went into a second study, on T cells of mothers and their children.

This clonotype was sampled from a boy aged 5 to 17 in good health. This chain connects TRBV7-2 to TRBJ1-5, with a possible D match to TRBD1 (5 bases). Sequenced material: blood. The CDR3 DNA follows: TGTGCCAGCAGCTTAGTGGCAGGGAGGAGCAATCAGCCCCAGCATTTT. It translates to CASSLVAGRSNQPQHF.